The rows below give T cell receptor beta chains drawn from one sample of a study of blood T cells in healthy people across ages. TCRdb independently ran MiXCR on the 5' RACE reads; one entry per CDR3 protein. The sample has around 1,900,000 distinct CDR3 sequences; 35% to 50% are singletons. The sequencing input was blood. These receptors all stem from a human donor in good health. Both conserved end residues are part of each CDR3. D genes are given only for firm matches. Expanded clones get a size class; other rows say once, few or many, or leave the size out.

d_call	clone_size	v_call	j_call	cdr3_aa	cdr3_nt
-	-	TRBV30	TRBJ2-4	CAWRSKNIQYF	TGTGCCTGGAGGTCGAAAAACATTCAGTACTTC
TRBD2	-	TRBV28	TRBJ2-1	CASSLGDGDLAGAYNEQFF	TGTGCCAGCAGTTTAGGGGACGGAGATTTAGCGGGGGCGTACAATGAGCAGTTCTTC
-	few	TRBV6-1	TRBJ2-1	CANAGTTYNAQFF	TGTGCCAACGCCGGGACCACGTACAATGCGCAGTTCTTC
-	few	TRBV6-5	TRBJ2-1	CASSYPGDNNEQFF	TGTGCCAGCAGTTACCCAGGGGACAACAATGAGCAGTTCTTC
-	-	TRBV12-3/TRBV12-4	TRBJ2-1	CASSLTFYNEQFF	TGTGCCAGCAGTTTGACTTTCTACAATGAGCAGTTCTTC
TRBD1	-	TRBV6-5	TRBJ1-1	CASTDRAEEAFF	TGTGCCAGCACCGACAGGGCCGAAGAAGCTTTCTTT
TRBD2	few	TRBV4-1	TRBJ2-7	CASSRGLAGDLSYEQYF	TGCGCCAGCAGCCGAGGACTAGCGGGGGACCTCTCCTACGAGCAGTACTTC
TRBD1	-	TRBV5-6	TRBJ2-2	CASSLFDRAGGELFF	TGTGCCAGCAGCCTGTTCGACAGGGCGGGCGGGGAGCTGTTTTTT
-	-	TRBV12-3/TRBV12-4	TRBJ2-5	CASSSGTPGGTQYF	TGTGCCAGCAGTTCCGGGACACCGGGGGGGACCCAGTACTTC
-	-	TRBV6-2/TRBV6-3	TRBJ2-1	CASSPYRDEQFF	TGTGCCAGCAGCCCCTACAGGGATGAGCAGTTCTTC
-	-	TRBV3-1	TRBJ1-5	CASSQGGHRRPQHF	TGTGCCAGCAGCCAAGGGGGCCACCGGAGGCCCCAGCATTTT
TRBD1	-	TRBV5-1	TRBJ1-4	CASSPSPGGRTNEKLFF	TGCGCCAGCAGCCCGTCTCCAGGGGGCAGAACTAATGAAAAACTGTTTTTT
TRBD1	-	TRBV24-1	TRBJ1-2	CASSLGQPGSYGYTF	TGTGCCTCCTCATTGGGACAGCCAGGAAGCTATGGCTACACCTTC
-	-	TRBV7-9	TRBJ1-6	CASSWQNSPLHF	TGTGCCAGCAGCTGGCAGAACTCACCCCTCCACTTT
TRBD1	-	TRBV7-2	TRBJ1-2	CASRPAGGASPFGYTF	TGTGCCAGCAGGCCCGCAGGGGGCGCTTCCCCGTTTGGCTACACCTTC
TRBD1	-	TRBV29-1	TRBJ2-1	CSAQRTGGNEQFF	TGCAGCGCTCAAAGGACAGGGGGCAATGAGCAGTTCTTC
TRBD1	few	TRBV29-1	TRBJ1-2	CSVVVDRAYGYTF	TGCAGCGTTGTGGTGGACAGGGCCTATGGCTACACCTTC
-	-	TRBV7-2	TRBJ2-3	CASSLSGASGWDTQYF	TGTGCCAGCAGCTTATCTGGGGCTAGTGGTTGGGATACGCAGTATTTT
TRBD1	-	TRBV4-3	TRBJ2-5	CASSQETAQTGQETQYF	TGCGCCAGCAGCCAAGAGACCGCACAGACAGGGCAAGAGACCCAGTACTTC
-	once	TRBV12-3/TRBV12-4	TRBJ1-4	CASSLGTQLFF	TGTGCCAGCAGTTTAGGGACGCAACTGTTTTTT
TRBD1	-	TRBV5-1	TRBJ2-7	CASSLGLADREAYEQYF	TGCGCCAGCAGCTTGGGCCTCGCGGACAGGGAGGCCTACGAGCAGTACTTC
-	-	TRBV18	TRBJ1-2	CASSPSPGHRYAGTF	TGTGCCAGCTCTCCCTCCCCGGGACACCGGTACGCGGGCACCTTC
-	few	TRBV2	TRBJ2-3	CASSRRAREDTQYF	TGTGCCAGCAGTAGGCGGGCCCGTGAAGATACGCAGTATTTT
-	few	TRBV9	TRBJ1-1	CASSFNWAPSSGAFF	TGTGCCAGCAGCTTCAACTGGGCCCCCTCGTCGGGAGCTTTCTTT
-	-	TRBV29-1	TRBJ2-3	CSAATGTDTQYF	TGCAGCGCTGCGACAGGCACAGATACGCAGTATTTT
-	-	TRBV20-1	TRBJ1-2	CSALGGDTYGYTF	TGCAGTGCCCTGGGCGGGGACACCTATGGCTACACCTTC
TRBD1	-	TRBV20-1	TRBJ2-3	CSASDRVKTDTQYF	TGCAGTGCTTCCGACAGGGTGAAGACAGATACGCAGTATTTT
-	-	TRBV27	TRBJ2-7	CASSLSYTGNGEQYF	TGTGCCAGCAGTTTATCTTATACAGGGAATGGCGAGCAGTACTTC
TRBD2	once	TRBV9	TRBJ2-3	CASSDGTSGVADTQYF	TGTGCCAGCAGCGATGGGACTAGCGGGGTCGCAGATACGCAGTATTTT
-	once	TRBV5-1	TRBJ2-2	CASSLLTNTGELFF	TGCGCCAGCAGCTTGTTAACGAACACCGGGGAGCTGTTTTTT
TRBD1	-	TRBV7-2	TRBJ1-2	CASSFTGGVIAGYTF	TGTGCCAGCAGCTTCACAGGGGGCGTAATAGCTGGCTACACCTTC
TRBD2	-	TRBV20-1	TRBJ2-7	CSASLALAGAGYEQYF	TGCAGTGCTTCGCTGGCCCTAGCGGGCGCCGGCTACGAGCAGTACTTC
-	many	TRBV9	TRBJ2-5	CASSVVSGETQYF	TGTGCCAGCAGCGTAGTGTCCGGAGAGACCCAGTACTTC
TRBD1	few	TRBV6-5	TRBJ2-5	CASRQTGYGGETQYF	TGTGCCAGCAGACAGACAGGGTATGGAGGAGAGACCCAGTACTTC
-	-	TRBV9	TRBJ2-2	CASSVGGGPNTGELFF	TGTGCCAGCAGCGTAGGAGGGGGGCCGAACACCGGGGAGCTGTTTTTT
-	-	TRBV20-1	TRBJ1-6	CSARTDGSFNSPLHF	TGCAGTGCTAGAACGGACGGCAGCTTTAATTCACCCCTCCACTTT
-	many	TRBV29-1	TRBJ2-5	CSVVGAGETQYF	TGCAGCGTTGTTGGGGCCGGGGAGACCCAGTACTTC
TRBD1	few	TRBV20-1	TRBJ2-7	CSARDGTGGDEQYF	TGCAGTGCTAGAGACGGGACAGGGGGCGACGAGCAGTACTTC
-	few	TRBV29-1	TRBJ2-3	CSVSARLADTQYF	TGCAGCGTTTCTGCACGTTTGGCAGATACGCAGTATTTT
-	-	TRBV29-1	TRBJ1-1	CSVARQTYTEAFF	TGCAGCGTTGCTCGCCAGACATACACTGAAGCTTTCTTT